The following is a T cell receptor (beta chain) sequence with its context. Antigen specificity is unknown. The sample is drawn from a study of blood T cells in healthy people across ages. Total RNA, at least 5 micrograms per sample, came from PBMCs. Combining a sample-barcoded 5' primer with a J-beta primer mix, a second PCR ran for roughly 6 to 12 cycles. TCRdb used MiXCR to reprocess the 5' RACE reads, holding one entry per CDR3 protein. The data show roughly 2 million distinct CDR3 sequences, less than 50% seen once. Points from the study as a whole: Roughly linearly, TCR beta diversity per million T cells fell as age increased. It was the long-lived donors that had more naive CD4+ cells and higher diversity than aged donors. The study lacked donor CMV status, which possibly confounded expanded clonotype changes.

The CDR3 consists of 14 residues. V trimming: 5 bases; J trimming: 6 bases; junction bases outside the gene matches: 6. Germline values: CDR1 MNHEY, CDR2 SVGEGT. Sequencing was carried out using blood. The V call is TRBV6-2 or TRBV6-3, the J call TRBJ1-2; 10 bases match TRBD1. The receptor was derived from a middle-aged woman in good health. CDR3 nucleotides: TGTGCCAGCAGTACACCGGGACAGGGGAATGGCTACACCTTC. It codes for CASSTPGQGNGYTF.